This TCR beta chain is drawn from a study of breast tumors, draining lymph nodes, adjacent tissues. About this clonotype itself: Its antigen is unidentified.

V lost 5 bases to trimming and J lost 7 bases, with 24 bases between them. The CDR3 length is 16 residues. CDR1 is DFQATT, CDR2 SNEGSKA, per germline (reference sequence). Broader study findings: Data fit most tumor T cells coming from lymph node, expanding in tumor. Tumor repertoires ranked between lymph nodes and nontumor tissue in diversity, with V and J gene preferences. Data only fit, rather than demonstrated, lymph node origin of most tumor T cells.

TCRdb re-derived calls from the multiplex PCR reads in MiXCR, one entry per CDR3 protein. The table includes 17,000 or so distinct CDR3 sequences, 43% detected once. The chain couples TRBV20-1 to TRBJ1-5; tentatively, D is TRBD1 (6 bases). The material sequenced was breast tumor tissue. This receptor was identified in a female donor with breast cancer. Some clones in this sample may be carry-over from other donors' samples. For the CDR3, the DNA is TGCAGTGCTCGGACTAGCGGGGGCGGCACCGGACAGCCCCAGCATTTT. This codes for CSARTSGGGTGQPQHF.